These 28 T cell receptor beta chains were all obtained from the same sample, sequenced in a study of neoadjuvant anti-PD-1 for oral cavity cancer. Generated by immunoSEQ multiplex PCR, the TCRdb table keeps only in-frame clones and is missing some. The data contain some 17,000 clones, about 61% of them singletons. Sequencing used PBMCs, obtained before nivolumab (anti-PD-1) treatment. These TCRs come from a person aged 35-79 years with oral cavity squamous cell carcinoma.

The chain is built from TRBV2 and TRBJ2-5; D is unresolved. The CDR3 extends over 12 amino acids. Trimming shortened V by 8 bases and J by 1 base, and 8 bases separated the two germline ends. In germline, CDR1 is SNHLY, CDR2 FYNNEI. For the CDR3, the DNA is TGTGCCAGCGGCTACATCCAAGAGACCCAGTACTTC. This gives the protein CASGYIQETQYF.

This chain links TRBV30 with TRBJ1-2; D uncertain. The CDR3 covers 14 residues. V was cut by 6 bases and J by 2 bases, with 16 bases left in between. Germline V gene sequence: CDR1 GTSNPN, CDR2 SVGIG (reference sequence). This CDR3 reads CACTVQSRNYGYTF. CDR3 nucleotides: TGTGCCTGCACCGTACAGAGTCGAAACTATGGCTACACCTTC.

This clone was seen a handful of times. This chain joins TRBV5-1 and TRBJ2-7, with 7 bases lining up with TRBD1. CDR1 and CDR2 from the germline V gene are SGHRS and YFSETQ. The J segment lost 6 bases and the V segment lost 4 bases, leaving 13 bases of the junction unmatched. The CDR3 contains 15 residues. The CDR3 nucleotides read TGCGCCAGCAGCAACAGGGGTTTCGCTTCTGGCGAGCAGTACTTC. Translated, it gives CASSNRGFASGEQYF.

The chain links TRBV6-8 to TRBJ2-1, with a possible D match to TRBD1 (6 bases). Between the trimmed V and J ends, which lost 6 bases and 8 bases, there was a span of 23 bases. Germline values: CDR1 MNHGY, CDR2 SAAAGT. The CDR3 covers 16 residues. This chain's CDR3 is CASRQLQGFEQYEQFF. CDR3 bases: TGTGCCAGCAGGCAACTTCAGGGGTTTGAACAATATGAGCAGTTCTTC.

The chain is built from TRBV6-5 and TRBJ2-7; 10 nucleotides align to TRBD1. V gave up 6 bases and J gave up 5 bases; unmatched junction bases: 10. The CDR3 consists of 15 residues. Germline loops: CDR1 MNHEY, CDR2 SVGAGI. Here the CDR3 reads CASRTTGTGVNEQYF. Here the CDR3 DNA reads TGTGCCAGCAGAACGACCGGGACAGGGGTCAACGAGCAGTACTTC.

This sequence joins TRBV28 and TRBJ2-4; maybe TRBD1 (7 bases). This CDR3 contains 15 residues. V gave up 3 bases and J gave up 3 bases, with 12 bases separating them. Germline loops: CDR1 MDHEN, CDR2 SYDVKM. The CDR3 here is CASSLRRDSKNIQYF. The CDR3 coding sequence is TGTGCCAGCAGTTTGAGGAGGGACAGCAAAAACATTCAGTACTTC.

This chain links TRBV6-4 with TRBJ1-1; D may be TRBD1 (6 bases). The CDR3 is 11 residues long. Per the germline V gene, CDR1 is MRHNA and CDR2 is SNTAGT. Trimming removed 5 bases from V and 8 bases from J, with 9 bases in between. In nucleotides, the CDR3 is TGTGCCAGCAGTAACAGGGTCGAAGCTTTCTTT. This codes for CASSNRVEAFF.

The chain joins TRBV6-1 to TRBJ1-3; D is undetermined. The CDR3 has 14 amino acids. The V and J ends lost 6 bases and 1 base respectively, with 10 bases between them. Germline V lookup: CDR1 MNHNS, CDR2 SASEGT. In DNA form, the CDR3 reads TGTGCCAGCAGAGGGTCTCGATCTGGAAACACCATATATTTT. Its protein product is CASRGSRSGNTIYF.

The V call is TRBV9, the J call TRBJ2-1, with 16 nucleotides matching TRBD2. The CDR3 runs to 19 residues. Trimming cost V 4 bases and J 9 bases; bases outside gene matches: 16. CDR1 SGDLS and CDR2 YYNGEE come from the germline V gene. Written as DNA, the CDR3 is TGTGCCAGCAGCCTGGGGGGACTAGCGGGAGGGCCGTTCAATAGTGAGCAGTTCTTC. This encodes CASSLGGLAGGPFNSEQFF.

By share, this clone counts as medium-sized. The chain joins TRBV5-6 to TRBJ2-7; no clear D. V was cut by 4 bases and J by 4 bases, with 12 bases left in between. Germline V gives CDR1 SGHDT, CDR2 YYEEEE. This CDR3 region has 13 residues. The CDR3 spells CASSLVGLYEQYF. For the CDR3, the DNA is TGTGCCAGCAGCCTGGTAGGGCTATACGAGCAGTACTTC.

The rearrangement joins TRBV4-1 to TRBJ2-7, with 9 nucleotides matching TRBD1. Trimming removed 3 bases from V and 7 bases from J; junction bases left unmatched: 13. There are 16 residues in the CDR3. Germline lookup yields CDR1 MGHRA and CDR2 YSYEKL. CDR3 amino acids: CASSQGGQGPSWEQYF. DNA of the CDR3: TGCGCCAGCAGCCAGGGGGGACAGGGTCCCTCGTGGGAGCAGTACTTC.

The rearrangement uses TRBV14 and TRBJ2-3; 7 bases agree with TRBD1. After removal of 5 bases from V and 1 base from J, the junction contained 6 bases not matched to a gene. Germline CDR1 and CDR2: SGHDN and FVKESK. CDR3 length: 15 amino acids. CDR3 in DNA: TGTGCCAGCAGCGTGGGGGACAGACGCACAGATACGCAGTATTTT. Translating it yields CASSVGDRRTDTQYF.

The CDR3 here is CASSQDSGSGSPYTQYF. CDR3 nucleotides: TGCGCCAGCAGCCAAGATAGCGGTAGCGGGAGTCCATATACGCAGTATTTT. The chain carries TRBV4-1 and TRBJ2-3, with 9 nucleotides matching TRBD2. Trimming took 0 bases from V and 7 from J; bases not matched to a gene: 11. CDR1 MGHRA and CDR2 YSYEKL come from the germline V gene. The CDR3 covers 17 residues.

This chain connects TRBV10-3 to TRBJ1-1; unclear D gene. Trimming took off 10 bases at V and 2 bases at J, with 14 bases between the two ends. Germline loops: CDR1 ENHRY, CDR2 SYGVKD. CDR3 length equals 13 residues. The CDR3 protein is CATASTPNTEAFF. The DNA for the CDR3 is TGTGCCACCGCCTCGACACCCAACACTGAAGCTTTCTTT.

This chain joins TRBV4-1 and TRBJ1-5; the D gene is possibly TRBD1 (5 bases). CDR1 is MGHRA and CDR2 is YSYEKL in the germline V gene. This CDR3 has 16 residues. V lost 2 bases and J 1 base, leaving 12 bases between the germline ends. CDR3 nucleotide sequence: TGCGCCAGCAGCCAACCTGGGGGTTACAGCAATCAGCCCCAGCATTTT. Its protein product is CASSQPGGYSNQPQHF.

CDR3 nucleotide sequence: TGTGCCAGCAGTTACCCTTCCGGGACAGGGCAGTTCCAGTACTTC. Residues: CASSYPSGTGQFQYF. The chain combines TRBV6-5 with TRBJ2-5; 9 bases fit TRBD1. The CDR3 is made up of 15 amino acids. The germline CDR1 and CDR2 sequences are MNHEY and SVGAGI. The ends lost 2 bases at V and 10 bases at J; junction bases unmatched: 11.

The rearrangement joins TRBV15 to TRBJ2-7; TRBD2 matches 13 bases. V was pared by 0 bases and J by 6 bases, with 8 bases of the junction left unmatched. The CDR3 loop spans 17 amino acids. Looked up from germline, CDR1 is LNHNV and CDR2 is YYDKDF (reference sequence). CDR3 amino acids: CATSRDLGLAGVTEQYF. CDR3 sequence (DNA): TGTGCCACCAGCAGAGATCTAGGACTAGCGGGAGTGACCGAGCAGTACTTC.

This clone was seen a few times. The gene calls are TRBV5-1 and TRBJ2-7; D assignment may be TRBD1 or TRBD2 (5 bases each). Germline CDR1 and CDR2: SGHRS and YFSETQ. V was cut by 0 bases and J by 3 bases, with 13 bases left in between. The CDR3 contains 15 residues. DNA of the CDR3: TGCGCCAGCAGCTTGGATGCGGCAGGGAGCTACGAGCAGTACTTC. As protein: CASSLDAAGSYEQYF.

This chain uses TRBV27 with TRBJ1-1, with 8 bases matching TRBD1. The CDR3 covers 15 residues. J lost 1 base, V lost 6 bases, and 7 bases had no gene match. Per germline, CDR1 MNHEY and CDR2 SMNVEV (reference sequence). CDR3 loop: CASSLHGTGNTEAFF. The CDR3 DNA sequence: TGTGCCAGCAGCCTCCACGGGACAGGGAACACTGAAGCTTTCTTT.

This chain uses TRBV19 with TRBJ1-3; D gene ambiguous. This CDR3 comprises 12 residues. Per the germline V gene, CDR1 is LNHDA and CDR2 is SQIVND (reference sequence). Trimming left V 5 bases short and J 3 bases short, with 5 bases between. As DNA, the CDR3 is TGTGCCAGTAGTGGTGATGGAAACACCATATATTTT. Translating gives CASSGDGNTIYF.

The chain couples TRBV9 to TRBJ2-7, with 7 bases aligning to TRBD1. This CDR3 comprises 15 residues. The V and J ends lost 4 bases and 1 base, in that order; junction bases with no gene match: 8. CDR1 and CDR2 (germline): SGDLS, YYNGEE. CDR3 nucleotides: TGTGCCAGCAGCATTTGGGACAGAATTTCCTACGAGCAGTACTTC. Its protein is CASSIWDRISYEQYF.

The chain is built from TRBV6-9 and TRBJ1-2; D gene unclear. This CDR3 comprises 14 residues. Trimming cost V 0 bases and J 8 bases, with 13 bases left between them. Looked up from germline, CDR1 is MNHGY and CDR2 is SVAAGI. CDR3 region: CASSYSADQRGYTF. The CDR3, as DNA: TGTGCCAGCAGTTATTCGGCAGACCAGAGAGGCTACACCTTC.

This clone was observed a single time. The chain joins TRBV14 to TRBJ1-1; D is unresolved. From germline, CDR1 is SGHDN and CDR2 FVKESK. V lost 0 bases, J lost 4 bases, and 9 bases lay in between. The CDR3 loop spans 14 amino acids. CDR3 residues: CASSQDLSGTEAFF. In DNA form, the CDR3 reads TGTGCCAGCAGCCAAGATCTTTCGGGCACTGAAGCTTTCTTT.

The chain links TRBV6-5 to TRBJ2-7, with D maybe TRBD1 (6 bases). The CDR3 has 13 amino acids. Trimming pared 5 bases from V and 6 bases from J, leaving 14 bases between. Germline V gives CDR1 MNHEY, CDR2 SVGAGI. The chain's CDR3 is CASSAYTGLEQYF. The CDR3 nucleotides are TGTGCCAGCAGTGCTTACACAGGGCTCGAGCAGTACTTC.

This chain joins TRBV19 and TRBJ2-7; 9 bases are a match to TRBD1. Germline values: CDR1 LNHDA, CDR2 SQIVND (reference sequence). This CDR3 is 17 amino acids long. The V and J ends lost 3 bases and 0 bases, in that order; junction bases with no gene match: 9. CDR3 amino acids: CASSMESGTGNSYEQYF. CDR3 sequence (DNA): TGTGCCAGTAGTATGGAATCCGGGACAGGGAACTCCTACGAGCAGTACTTC.

The chain recombines TRBV18 with TRBJ2-5, with 10 bases identical to TRBD2. Trimming took 5 bases from V and 0 from J; bases not matched to a gene: 3. In germline, CDR1 is KGHSH, CDR2 LQKENI. The CDR3 is made up of 15 amino acids. The CDR3 loop reads CASSGTSVDQETQYF. Written as DNA, the CDR3 is TGTGCCAGCTCAGGGACTAGCGTGGACCAAGAGACCCAGTACTTC.

This chain connects TRBV5-6 to TRBJ1-1; the D is unclear. Germline values: CDR1 SGHDT, CDR2 YYEEEE. Trimming removed 4 bases from V and 2 bases from J, with 15 bases in between. CDR3 size: 15 residues. CDR3 in amino acids: CASSLRGPTNTEAFF. The DNA for the CDR3 is TGTGCCAGCAGCCTCCGAGGACCTACTAACACTGAAGCTTTCTTT. Complete variable domain (other parts from reference TRBV5-6 and TRBJ1-1): DAGVTQSPTHLIKTRGQQVTLRCSPKSGHDTVSWYQQALGQGPQFIFQYYEEEERQRGNFPDRFSGHQFPNYSSELNVNALLLGDSALYLCASSLRGPTNTEAFFGQGTRLTVV.

This clone was detected only a few times. This sequence joins TRBV14 and TRBJ1-1; perhaps TRBD1 as D (6 bases). The V end was cut by 6 bases, the J end by 6 bases, with 23 bases between. CDR1 is SGHDN and CDR2 is FVKESK in the germline V gene. The CDR3 loop spans 16 amino acids. CDR3 sequence (DNA): TGTGCCAGCAGAGATCAGGGGCCGGGGTTGATATCTGAAGCTTTCTTT. It specifies CASRDQGPGLISEAFF.